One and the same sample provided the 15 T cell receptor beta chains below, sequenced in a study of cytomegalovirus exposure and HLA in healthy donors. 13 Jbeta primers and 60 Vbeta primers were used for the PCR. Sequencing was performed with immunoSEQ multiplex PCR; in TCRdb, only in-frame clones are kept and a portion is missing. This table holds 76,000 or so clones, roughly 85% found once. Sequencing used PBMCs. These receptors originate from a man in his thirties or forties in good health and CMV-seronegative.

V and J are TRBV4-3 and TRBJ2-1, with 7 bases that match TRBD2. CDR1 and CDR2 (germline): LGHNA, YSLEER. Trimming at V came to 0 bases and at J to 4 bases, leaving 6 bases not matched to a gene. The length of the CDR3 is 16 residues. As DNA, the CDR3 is TGCGCCAGCAGCCAAGAGGGCACTAGCGCGTACAATGAGCAGTTCTTC. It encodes CASSQEGTSAYNEQFF.

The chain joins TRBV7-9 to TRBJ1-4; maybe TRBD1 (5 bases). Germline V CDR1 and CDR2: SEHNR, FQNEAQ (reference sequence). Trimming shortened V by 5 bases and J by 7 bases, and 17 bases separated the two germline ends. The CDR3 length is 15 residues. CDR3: CASSDMGGMGEKLFF. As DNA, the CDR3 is TGTGCCAGCAGCGACATGGGGGGGATGGGTGAAAAACTGTTTTTT.

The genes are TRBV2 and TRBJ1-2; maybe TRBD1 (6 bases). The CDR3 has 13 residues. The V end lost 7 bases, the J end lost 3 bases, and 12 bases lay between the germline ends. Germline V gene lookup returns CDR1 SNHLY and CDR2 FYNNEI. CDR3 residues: CASTQDSYYGYTF. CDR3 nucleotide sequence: TGTGCCAGCACCCAGGACAGCTACTATGGCTACACCTTC.

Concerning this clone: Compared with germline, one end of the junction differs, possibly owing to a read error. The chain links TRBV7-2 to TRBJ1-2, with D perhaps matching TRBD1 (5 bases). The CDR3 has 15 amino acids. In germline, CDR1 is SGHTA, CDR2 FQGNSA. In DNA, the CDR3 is TGTGCCAGCAGCTTAGGATTGGGGCCTTTAAATTCGGCCTACTTC. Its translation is CASSLGLGPLNSAYF.

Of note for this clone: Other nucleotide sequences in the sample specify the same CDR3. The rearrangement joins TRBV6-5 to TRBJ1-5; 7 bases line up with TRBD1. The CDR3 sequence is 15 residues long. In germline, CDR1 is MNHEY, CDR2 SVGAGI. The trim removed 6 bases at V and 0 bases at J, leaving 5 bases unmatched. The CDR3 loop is CASRRQGYSNQPQHF. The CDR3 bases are TGTGCCAGCAGGAGACAGGGTTATAGCAATCAGCCCCAGCATTTT.

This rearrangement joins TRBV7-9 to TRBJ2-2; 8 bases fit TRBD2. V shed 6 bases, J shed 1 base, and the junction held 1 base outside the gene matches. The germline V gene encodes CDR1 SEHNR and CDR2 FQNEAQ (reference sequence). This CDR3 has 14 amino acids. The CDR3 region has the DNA TGTGCCAGCAGGAGCGGGAGGAACACCGGGGAGCTGTTTTTT. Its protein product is CASRSGRNTGELFF.

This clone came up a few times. CDR3 sequence: CASKMADRTTEKLFF. The DNA of the CDR3 is TGTGCCAGTAAAATGGCGGACAGAACAACAGAAAAACTGTTTTTT. The chain combines TRBV19 with TRBJ1-4, with a weak D call TRBD1 (6 bases). CDR3 size: 15 residues. In germline, CDR1 is LNHDA, CDR2 SQIVND (reference sequence). Trimming pared 7 bases from V and 8 bases from J, leaving 20 bases between.

In DNA form, the CDR3 reads TGCGCCAGCAGCTTATTGGAGAATAATTCACCCCTCCACTTT. This encodes CASSLLENNSPLHF. The chain has TRBV5-1 and TRBJ1-6; D gene uncertain. The CDR3 loop spans 14 amino acids. Trimming removed 2 bases at V and 5 bases at J, with 8 bases between. Germline V gene data show CDR1 as SGHRS and CDR2 as YFSETQ. The variable domain in full, completed from reference TRBV5-1 and TRBJ1-6, reads KAGVTQTPRYLIKTRGQQVTLSCSPISGHRSVSWYQQTPGQGLQFLFEYFSETQRNKGNFPGRFSGRQFSNSRSEMNVSTLELGDSALYLCASSLLENNSPLHFGNGTRLTVT.

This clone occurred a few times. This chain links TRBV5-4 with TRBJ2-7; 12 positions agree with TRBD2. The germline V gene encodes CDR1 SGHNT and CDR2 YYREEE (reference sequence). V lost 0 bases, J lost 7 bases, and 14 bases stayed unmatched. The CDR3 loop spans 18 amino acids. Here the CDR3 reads CASSLVPLAGGFGREQYF. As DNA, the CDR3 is TGTGCCAGCAGCTTGGTCCCACTAGCGGGGGGATTTGGTCGGGAGCAGTACTTC.

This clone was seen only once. CDR3 amino acids: CASSWDFGQPQHF. CDR3 DNA: TGTGCCAGCAGCTGGGACTTCGGGCAGCCCCAGCATTTT. The chain has TRBV28 and TRBJ1-5; a possible D gene is TRBD1 (5 bases). CDR1 is MDHEN and CDR2 is SYDVKM in the germline V gene. V was trimmed by 6 bases and J by 7 bases, leaving 13 bases between them. The CDR3 is 13 amino acids.

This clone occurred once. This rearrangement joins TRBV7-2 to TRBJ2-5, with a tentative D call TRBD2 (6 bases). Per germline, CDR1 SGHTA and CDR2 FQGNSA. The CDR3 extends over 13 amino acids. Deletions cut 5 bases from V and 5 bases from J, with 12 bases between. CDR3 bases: TGTGCCAGCAGCGCCCCGGGAGTTGAGACCCAGTACTTC. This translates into CASSAPGVETQYF.

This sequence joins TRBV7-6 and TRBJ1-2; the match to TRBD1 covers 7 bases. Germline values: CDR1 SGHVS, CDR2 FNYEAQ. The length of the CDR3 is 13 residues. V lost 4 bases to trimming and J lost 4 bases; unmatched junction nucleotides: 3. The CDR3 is CASSSDRAYGYTF. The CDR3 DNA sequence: TGTGCCAGCAGCTCAGACAGGGCCTATGGCTACACCTTC. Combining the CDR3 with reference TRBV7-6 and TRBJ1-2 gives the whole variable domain GAGVSQSPRYKVTKRGQDVALRCDPISGHVSLYWYRQALGQGPEFLTYFNYEAQQDKSGLPNDRFSAERPEGSISTLTIQRTEQRDSAMYRCASSSDRAYGYTFGSGTRLTVV.

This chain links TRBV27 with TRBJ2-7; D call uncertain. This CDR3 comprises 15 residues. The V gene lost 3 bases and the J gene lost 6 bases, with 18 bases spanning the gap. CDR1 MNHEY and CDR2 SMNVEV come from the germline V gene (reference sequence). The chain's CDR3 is CASSFWADFSVEQYF. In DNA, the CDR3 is TGTGCCAGCAGTTTTTGGGCAGATTTTTCGGTCGAGCAGTACTTC.

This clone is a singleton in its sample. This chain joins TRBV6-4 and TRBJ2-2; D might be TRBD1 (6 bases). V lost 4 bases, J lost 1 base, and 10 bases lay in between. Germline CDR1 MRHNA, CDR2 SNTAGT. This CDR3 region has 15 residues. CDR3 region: CASSAMTGNTGELFF. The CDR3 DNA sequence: TGTGCCAGCAGTGCGATGACAGGGAACACCGGGGAGCTGTTTTTT.

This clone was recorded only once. In DNA, the CDR3 is TGTGCCAGCTCACCAAGAGGGGAGGGAACTGAAGCTTTCTTT. Amino acids: CASSPRGEGTEAFF. The V call is TRBV18, the J call TRBJ1-1; D might be TRBD1 (5 bases). The germline V gene has CDR1 KGHSH and CDR2 LQKENI. CDR3 length equals 14 residues. Trimming removed 2 bases from V and 5 bases from J, with 12 bases in between.